This TCR beta chain was sequenced for a study of cytomegalovirus exposure and HLA in healthy donors (TCRdb year 2017). For context, the study as a whole: In an earlier analysis of roughly 590 of the donors, around 300 Gb of sequence data and approximately 100 million unique TCR beta sequences from about 180 million T cells were reported. Every repertoire in the discovery cohort had been generated on one and the same sequencing platform. About 5 DR-DQ haplotypes were handled as single units for association and clustering, since linkage in the cohort was strong. The study combined high-throughput TCR immunosequencing, statistical association of individual TCRs with disease status, and machine learning to predict cytomegalovirus infection status. HLA typing included class I and class II loci at four-digit resolution. Of the approximately 400 genotyped donors, roughly 85% fell in the genetic ancestry cluster associated with self-reported Caucasian donors. The T cell repertoires of some 700 subjects were profiled by immunosequencing and related to cytomegalovirus serostatus. The later analysis used no new phenotypic data to find candidate immune exposures, relying instead on TCR beta sequences and their occurrence across donors. Donor age, sex, ethnicity and CMV serostatus were compiled alongside the repertoire data. A later analysis re-examined previously published TCR beta repertoires from more than 550 donors and added high-resolution HLA genotyping to investigate patterns of TCR occurrence. In an earlier analysis of 500 to 650 of the donors, high-throughput TCR beta sequencing was used to judge whether each TCR beta V gene segment behaved as functional or pseudogenic. Among some 410 genotyped donors of the cohort, an average of roughly 240,000 unique TCR beta nucleotide sequences were sequenced per donor, around 20% of them non-productive. The number of typed donors differed by locus: about 620-640 for A, B, C, DRB1 and DQB1; some 540 for DQA1; approximately 600 for DPA1; and around 470 for DPB1. The study aimed to test whether cataloging public T cell receptors could reveal signatures of past pathogen exposure. In a later genetic analysis, genome-wide SNP genotypes for 398 of the 666 donors were used, and that subset was treated as a discovery cohort. In addition to the first cohort of 666 subjects, a separate validation cohort of 130 or so different subjects was used. An early release that covered more than 550 HLA-typed donors contained approximately 300 gigabases of sequencing data and tens of millions of unique TCR sequences.

General conclusions and limits of the study: Presence/absence analyses assumed roughly uniform sequencing depth across donors, an assumption that may not hold. The classifier was reported to diagnose cytomegalovirus status with high specificity and sensitivity in both the original cohort and the validation cohort. V-gene and J-gene trimming of TCR beta chains was associated with a missense DCLRE1C variant in a later genetic analysis, and the association was replicated in an independent cohort. The 87-base-pair reads could not distinguish some IMGT-functional V segments, including TRBV6-2 and TRBV6-3, so those segments were excluded. In vitro tests confirmed that a few of the cytomegalovirus-associated TCR beta chains recognize cytomegalovirus antigens. A cluster of highly shared sequence variants was judged likely to be a technical artifact of the sequencing pipeline. The study gave a list of 150 to 200 TCR beta chains associated with cytomegalovirus. A later genetic analysis reported fewer N-insertions in productive TCRs among donors in an Asian-associated ancestry cluster than the roughly 700-donor mean. Linkage disequilibrium might explain the correlated functional status among segregating V segments, but an unknown experimental factor could not be excluded. Most TCR sequences were seen in very few donors, while some public TCRs were found in many individuals. Roughly 17 rarely observed V segments, including chromosome 9 orphons, were excluded from the earlier analysis of a few hundred of the donors because counts were too low. According to a later analysis, most CMV-associated TCR beta chains appeared to be HLA-restricted, and the HLA associations seemed to be driven largely by CMV exposure. According to a later analysis, parvovirus B19, influenza, CMV and Epstein-Barr virus appeared linked to several top co-occurrence clusters. In an earlier analysis of about 540 of the donors, most TCR beta V segments were observed in productive rearrangements about 87% or about 30% of the time, broadly matching IMGT annotations. According to a later analysis, TCR association rates differed among HLA loci, with DRB1 alleles showing the most associated TCRs and HLA-C alleles showing the fewest. Assigning TCR associations to individual alleles was difficult when HLA alleles, especially DR and DQ, strongly co-occurred. Compared with equally common non-associated chains, HLA-associated TCR beta chains in a later analysis were more clonally expanded and had lower generation probabilities. This cohort had only TCR beta chains sequenced, and the lack of alpha or paired-chain data limited which features could be detected. HLA typing was unavailable for some donors at each locus, so association tests used only the typed subset. In a later analysis, around 17,000 TCR beta sequences were associated with specific HLA alleles at a false discovery rate of 0.05. It was suggested by the authors that the approach could potentially be generalized to other disease states and immunological phenotypes. For the cohort, immune exposure information was limited to CMV serostatus. A further reported finding was that TCR beta sequences accurately predicted the HLA-A and HLA-B alleles for most subjects in the first cohort.

A word on this clone: What this receptor recognizes is not known. Base qualities are not recorded, but no much larger clone differs from it by a single base.

Reading the germline V gene (reference sequence) gives CDR1 GTSNPN and CDR2 SVGIG. Clipping removes 1 base from V and 0 bases from J, with 2 as the unmatched junction base count. The CDR3 measures 16 amino acids from cysteine to phenylalanine. Only the CDR3 region is kept as DNA, spanning 48 bases read in frame from base 1. Library creation used the immunoSEQ multiplex PCR assay. The multiplex PCR relied on a mix of 60 forward primers for TCR Vbeta segments and 13 reverse primers for TCR Jbeta segments. Amplification of the CDR3 region of rearranged TCR beta genes was performed with a multiplex PCR assay on genomic DNA. Amplified TCR beta libraries were sequenced as 87-base-pair reads on the Illumina HiSeq System. From the authors' description of their analysis: In a later analysis, approximately 74 million unique TCR beta chains were counted across the roughly 610 repertoires, and roughly 10 million of these chains were shared by at least two donors. A nearest-neighbor algorithm error-corrected the raw reads and collapsed the reads into unique sequences, merging closely related sequences to remove PCR and sequencing errors. To assign V, D and J gene segments, CDR3 sequences were aligned to IMGT reference sequences. For a sequence to be retained, at least a six-nucleotide match to both a V gene segment and a J gene segment was required. A rearrangement was called productive if the CDR3 had no stop codons and remained in frame with V and J, and every other rearrangement was called non-productive. CDR3 was defined according to IMGT convention as the region running from the second conserved V-encoded cysteine to the conserved J-encoded phenylalanine. The earlier analysis of about 610 of the donors excluded sequences that lacked an unambiguous match to a single V gene segment. An earlier analysis of fewer than 750 of the donors classified V segments as functional when productive rearrangements were above 56.7% and as segregating when the standard deviation between donors was above 5%. A statistical classification framework was built to diagnose cytomegalovirus status from the catalog of TCR beta chain sequences. In a later analysis, V and J genes were assigned by comparing TCR nucleotide sequences against IMGT/GENE-DB human TR gene sequences. A later analysis assigned CDR3 sequences and most-parsimonious VDJ recombination scenarios with the TCRdist pipeline. In a later analysis, each TCR beta chain was defined by its CDR3 amino acid sequence together with its V-gene family, and reads lacking a unique V-gene family were excluded. To address suspected cross-contamination and a sequencing artifact, a later analysis removed some 620 highly shared, low-generation-probability nucleotide sequences. In a later analysis, a clonal expansion index for each public chain was calculated from normalized within-repertoire ranks of inferred template counts. Generation probabilities in a later analysis came from a VDJ recombination model fitted to out-of-frame rearrangements, and those results were checked against IGoR. In a later analysis, TCR-TCR, TCR-HLA and TCR-CMV co-occurrence was scored with hypergeometric tests, and a repertoire-size bias correction was applied to TCR pairs. To estimate false discovery rates, a later analysis permuted the HLA or CMV assignments 20 times. In a later analysis, co-occurring TCRs were grouped with DBSCAN, and TCRdist sequence similarity was added when clustering was performed within HLA-allele-positive subsets. Repertoires with fewer than 30,000 or more than 120,000 public chains were left out of co-occurrence clustering, as were five repertoires with anomalous nucleotide sharing. The clones in this table, taken by TCRdb from immuneACCESS, are in-frame only. Not every clone is retained; where verified, under half of the shortfall comes from an unresolved V gene, and the cause of the rest is unknown. That table gives V, J and clone size, and the DNA gave D and trimming. The table for this sample lists 150,000 to 200,000 clones; more than 70% of them were counted only once. Approximately 10% of the sample is in the top ten clones.

The cohort consisted of 670 or so healthy bone marrow donors. Cohort members were all nominally healthy when sampled, although unrecorded immune exposures were likely present. The donor was CMV seropositive and belonged to the group of 250 to 300 seropositive cohort members. Every donor gave a peripheral blood sample, and the peripheral blood mononuclear cells from that sample were used for TCR beta sequencing. Genomic DNA was extracted from the blood cell samples with the Qiagen DNeasy Blood Extraction Kit. The rearrangement joined TRBV30 to TRBJ2-7, and TRBD2 matches 14 of the central bases. The receptor comes from a man younger than 35 in good health and CMV-seropositive. Sequenced: PBMCs. The CDR3 region has the sequence CAWSGTSGRSSYEQYF. The nucleotide sequence is TGTGCCTGGAGTGGGACTAGCGGGAGGTCCTCCTACGAGCAGTACTTC.